The next 22 T cell receptor beta chains were all read from a single sample in a study of OX40 agonist ivuxolimab in advanced cancers. Clones were read by immunoSEQ multiplex PCR, and TCRdb kept only the in-frame ones, dropping some. This sample has about 75,000 clones, with 85% found just once. This specimen consisted of CD4+ or CD8+ T cells sorted from blood, obtained in a trial of the OX40 agonist ivuxolimab. These receptors came from an adult with an advanced solid tumor such as melanoma, head and neck, liver or kidney cancer.

V gene TRBV7-2 combines with J gene TRBJ2-7; the match to TRBD2 covers 12 bases. The CDR3 is 16 amino acids. J gave up 1 base and V 2 bases, and 3 bases lay outside the gene matches. Germline CDR1 and CDR2: SGHTA and FQGNSA. This chain's CDR3 is CASSLWTSGMSYEQYF. The CDR3 DNA follows: TGTGCCAGCAGCTTATGGACTAGCGGGATGTCCTACGAGCAGTACTTC.

This chain uses TRBV5-1 with TRBJ1-5; a possible D gene is TRBD1 (5 bases). Germline lookup yields CDR1 SGHRS and CDR2 YFSETQ. Trimming took 0 bases from V and 5 from J, leaving 12 bases between them. This CDR3 contains 15 residues. CDR3 in amino acids: CASSLAGGLDQPQHF. CDR3 sequence (DNA): TGCGCCAGCAGCTTGGCCGGGGGATTGGATCAGCCCCAGCATTTT. Together with reference TRBV5-1 and TRBJ1-5, the CDR3 gives the full variable domain: KAGVTQTPRYLIKTRGQQVTLSCSPISGHRSVSWYQQTPGQGLQFLFEYFSETQRNKGNFPGRFSGRQFSNSRSEMNVSTLELGDSALYLCASSLAGGLDQPQHFGDGTRLSIL.

The count of this clone is one. At one boundary the junction diverges from the germline segment, which might be a read error. This rearrangement joins TRBV7-7 to TRBJ2-5, with D possibly matching TRBD2 (6 bases). The J call is uncertain, as TRBJ2-7 better fits the DNA end. This CDR3 spans 13 amino acids. Looked up from germline, CDR1 is SSHAT and CDR2 is FNYEAQ (reference sequence). CDR3 loop: CASSPTSSSEQYF. CDR3 nucleotide sequence: TGTGCTAGCAGCCCGACTAGTTCTTCCGAGCAGTACTTC.

This clone came up a few times. The chain couples TRBV28 to TRBJ1-2; no reliable D call. CDR1 is MDHEN, CDR2 SYDVKM, per germline. Trimming removed 5 bases from V and 2 bases from J, with 9 bases in between. The CDR3 contains 13 residues. In DNA, the CDR3 is TGTGCCAGCAGTCCCTCCGTCAACTATGGCTACACCTTC. Amino acids: CASSPSVNYGYTF.

The chain recombines TRBV19 with TRBJ2-4; D not resolved. This CDR3 comprises 13 residues. CDR1 and CDR2 from the germline V gene are LNHDA and SQIVND (reference sequence). The V and J ends lost 1 base and 6 bases respectively, with 7 bases between them. The CDR3 is CASSIGNLNIQYF. CDR3 bases: TGTGCCAGTAGTATAGGGAACCTAAACATTCAGTACTTC.

This clone was detected once. The chain employs TRBV28 and TRBJ1-5, with a tentative D call TRBD1 (6 bases). The CDR3 sequence is 15 residues long. Germline V gene lookup returns CDR1 MDHEN and CDR2 SYDVKM. V was trimmed by 6 bases and J by 4 bases, leaving 16 bases between them. The CDR3 is CASRKRTGYNQPQHF. In DNA, the CDR3 is TGTGCCAGCAGGAAACGTACAGGGTATAATCAGCCCCAGCATTTT.

The rearrangement uses TRBV4-1 and TRBJ1-5; D uncertain. V shed 4 bases and J shed 1 base, with 17 bases lying between them. The germline gives CDR1 MGHRA, CDR2 YSYEKL. CDR3 length: 17 amino acids. The CDR3 DNA sequence: TGCGCCAGCAGCCGCATCACGCTTCCCTTAAGCAATCAGCCCCAGCATTTT. This gives the protein CASSRITLPLSNQPQHF.

The gene calls are TRBV6-4 and TRBJ2-3; the match to TRBD2 covers 11 bases. Trimming took 0 bases from V and 6 from J; bases not matched to a gene: 8. CDR3 size: 17 residues. In germline, CDR1 is MRHNA, CDR2 SNTAGT. The CDR3 DNA reads TGTGCCAGCAGTGACTCGACTAGCGGGATAGGTCCGGATACGCAGTATTTT. It encodes CASSDSTSGIGPDTQYF.

This clone was found a few times. The V call is TRBV29-1, the J call TRBJ2-7, with TRBD2 matching over 15 bases. The CDR3 covers 13 residues. V trimming: 8 bases; J trimming: 6 bases; junction bases outside the gene matches: 5. The germline CDR1 and CDR2 sequences are SQVTM and ANQGSEA. The CDR3 bases are TGCAGCTCGAGGACTAGCGGGAGGGCCGAGCAGTACTTC. This codes for CSSRTSGRAEQYF.

Comments on this clone: Additional DNA sequences in this sample encode the identical CDR3. This chain links TRBV18 with TRBJ1-2; D possibly corresponds to TRBD1 (5 bases). Germline CDR1 reads KGHSH; CDR2 reads LQKENI. Trimming removed 4 bases at V and 0 bases at J, with 12 bases between. The length of the CDR3 is 15 residues. CDR3 in amino acids: CASSLGHSSNYGYTF. The CDR3 bases are TGTGCCAGCTCACTTGGACACTCCTCTAACTATGGCTACACCTTC. Variable domain in full (rest from reference TRBV18 and TRBJ1-2): NAGVMQNPRHLVRRRGQEARLRCSPMKGHSHVYWYRQLPEEGLKFMVYLQKENIIDESGMPKERFSAEFPKEGPSILRIQQVVRGDSAAYFCASSLGHSSNYGYTFGSGTRLTVV.

The chain links TRBV18 to TRBJ1-1; D might be TRBD1 (6 bases). Germline V gives CDR1 KGHSH, CDR2 LQKENI. The length of the CDR3 is 14 residues. Between the trimmed V and J ends, which lost 2 bases and 5 bases, there was a span of 12 bases. CDR3 in DNA: TGTGCCAGCTCACCAGGGGCAGGGGAGACTGAAGCTTTCTTT. Translating it yields CASSPGAGETEAFF. Together with reference TRBV18 and TRBJ1-1, the CDR3 gives the full variable domain: NAGVMQNPRHLVRRRGQEARLRCSPMKGHSHVYWYRQLPEEGLKFMVYLQKENIIDESGMPKERFSAEFPKEGPSILRIQQVVRGDSAAYFCASSPGAGETEAFFGQGTRLTVV.

The chain recombines TRBV11-1 with TRBJ2-2, with D possibly matching TRBD2 (7 bases). The CDR3 extends over 17 amino acids. V lost 6 bases, J lost 0 bases, and 17 bases lay in between. Germline V CDR1 and CDR2: SGHAT, FQDESV (reference sequence). CDR3 in DNA: TGTGCCAGCAGACAATTAGGGGGGGCAGCGAACACCGGGGAGCTGTTTTTT. It is translated as CASRQLGGAANTGELFF.

This chain uses TRBV5-6 with TRBJ1-1, with D maybe TRBD1 (6 bases). V lost 0 bases and J lost 11, with 17 bases in between. The CDR3 spans 14 residues. Germline loops: CDR1 SGHDT, CDR2 YYEEEE. The CDR3: CASSLGVRGLSAFF. Here the CDR3 DNA reads TGTGCCAGCAGCTTGGGTGTCAGGGGTTTGTCCGCTTTCTTT.

The chain links TRBV5-6 to TRBJ2-7, with D uncertain. V shed 0 bases and J shed 3 bases, with 13 bases lying between them. In germline, CDR1 is SGHDT, CDR2 YYEEEE. The CDR3 runs 15 residues. CDR3 region: CASSLAPGTIYEQYF. CDR3 DNA: TGTGCCAGCAGCTTGGCCCCGGGTACTATCTACGAGCAGTACTTC.

This clone was observed once. The rearrangement uses TRBV2 and TRBJ1-2; the D is unclear. CDR1 and CDR2 (germline): SNHLY, FYNNEI. The CDR3 length is 14 residues. The ends were cut back, 6 bases at V and 2 bases at J, with 13 bases in the middle. Here the CDR3 DNA reads TGTGCCAGCAGCTCCGACATAGTAAACTATGGCTACACCTTC. Its translation: CASSSDIVNYGYTF.

The chain uses TRBV29-1 and TRBJ2-3; 10 nucleotides line up with TRBD1. Trimming took 7 bases from V and 6 from J; bases not matched to a gene: 7. The germline gives CDR1 SQVTM, CDR2 ANQGSEA. The length of the CDR3 is 13 residues. The CDR3 nucleotides are TGCAGCGCCGACAGGGGGCGTCTGGATACGCAGTATTTT. It specifies CSADRGRLDTQYF.

The chain is built from TRBV7-9 and TRBJ2-3; possibly TRBD2 for D (5 bases). The CDR3 extends over 16 amino acids. V lost 1 base and J lost 2, with 13 bases in between. Germline lookup yields CDR1 SEHNR and CDR2 FQNEAQ (reference sequence). The CDR3 reads CASSLDSGILTDTQYF. In nucleotides, the CDR3 is TGTGCCAGCAGCTTAGACTCGGGAATACTCACAGATACGCAGTATTTT.

The chain links TRBV5-1 to TRBJ2-3, with D uncertain. The CDR3 is 14 amino acids. The germline V gene has CDR1 SGHRS and CDR2 YFSETQ. Trimming stripped 0 bases from V and 0 bases from J, with 5 bases between. The CDR3 nucleotides are TGCGCCAGCAGCTTGGACACTAGCACAGATACGCAGTATTTT. Translated: CASSLDTSTDTQYF.

The chain has TRBV7-2 and TRBJ2-5, with D perhaps matching TRBD1 (6 bases). The CDR3 consists of 15 residues. Germline V gene lookup returns CDR1 SGHTA and CDR2 FQGNSA. V gave up 4 bases and J gave up 2 bases, with 14 bases separating them. Written as DNA, the CDR3 is TGTGCCAGCAGCTGGACAGCTTCCAAGCAAGAGACCCAGTACTTC. Encoded protein: CASSWTASKQETQYF.

This rearrangement joins TRBV7-2 to TRBJ2-4; D possibly corresponds to TRBD2 (5 bases). Per the germline V gene, CDR1 is SGHTA and CDR2 is FQGNSA. The CDR3 consists of 15 residues. The V gene lost 2 bases and the J gene lost 12 bases, with 20 bases spanning the gap. The DNA for the CDR3 is TGTGCCAGCAGCTTAACCGACTCCCCGGGGTTAGGTCAGTACTTC. Translated: CASSLTDSPGLGQYF.

The gene calls are TRBV2 and TRBJ1-1; maybe TRBD1 (5 bases). From germline, CDR1 is SNHLY and CDR2 FYNNEI. With 6 bases removed from V and 0 bases from J, the gap between germline ends came to 8 bases. This CDR3 has 13 residues. CDR3 DNA: TGTGCCAGCAGGGGACGGATGAACACTGAAGCTTTCTTT. It is translated as CASRGRMNTEAFF.

This chain links TRBV4-1 with TRBJ2-3, with D unclear. The CDR3 has 12 amino acids. Germline CDR1 reads MGHRA; CDR2 reads YSYEKL. Trimming stripped 4 bases from V and 8 bases from J, with 10 bases between. CDR3 sequence: CASSRPLSTQYF. CDR3 nucleotide sequence: TGCGCCAGCAGCCGCCCTTTGAGTACGCAGTATTTT.